This note documents a single T cell receptor beta chain sequence. Its antigen is as yet unknown. The assay was immunoSEQ multiplex PCR, and TCRdb's table has in-frame clones only and misses some. The repertoire includes over 65,000 clones, around 84% of them detected once, and more than 8% sits in the top ten. V lost 1 base and J lost 1; bases outside the gene matches: 0. The CDR3 has 14 amino acids. Germline V lookup: CDR1 SGHTA, CDR2 FQGNSA. Time point in this sample: after dendritic cell vaccination, including at tumor progression/relapse. All glioblastoma patients lacked an isocitrate dehydrogenase mutation. The data derive from a study of glioma-infiltrating T cells after dendritic cell vaccination. Study summary: The vaccine used monocyte-derived dendritic cells pulsed overnight with autologous tumor lysate. Study findings and constraints: Higher TCR clonality did not directly relate to longer survival. Higher pretreatment TIL content predicted longer progression-free time and survival.

The receptor was derived from a human donor with glioblastoma. The sample was blood, taken after dendritic cell vaccination. This sequence joins TRBV7-2 and TRBJ1-1; 7 bases fit TRBD1. Here the CDR3 reads CASSLDRGNTEAFF. CDR3 in DNA: TGTGCCAGCAGCTTAGACAGGGGGAACACTGAAGCTTTCTTT.